This TCR beta chain came from a study of blood T cells in healthy people across ages. This CDR3 has 16 amino acids. CDR1 SEHNR and CDR2 FQNEAQ come from the germline V gene (reference sequence). V dropped 5 bases and J dropped 3; count of bases not matched to a gene: 11. Then a second PCR, running roughly 7 to 11 cycles, was carried out with a sample-barcoded 5' primer and a J-beta primer mix. TCRdb called the 5' RACE reads again in MiXCR, with one record for every CDR3 protein. Of 1.5 million to 2 million distinct CDR3 sequences detected, around 40% appear once; the ten largest clones hold under 25%.

The chain recombines TRBV7-9 with TRBJ1-2; TRBD1 matches at 8 bases. The sequenced sample was blood. The origin of this receptor is a human donor in good health. CDR3 protein: CASSPWAGGVHYGYTF. CDR3 bases: TGTGCCAGCAGCCCGTGGGCAGGGGGCGTGCACTATGGCTACACCTTC. Using reference TRBV7-9 and TRBJ1-2 for the parts outside the CDR3, the full variable domain is DTGVSQNPRHKITKRGQNVTFRCDPISEHNRLYWYRQTLGQGPEFLTYFQNEAQLEKSRLLSDRFSAERPKGSFSTLEIQRTEQGDSAMYLCASSPWAGGVHYGYTFGSGTRLTVV.